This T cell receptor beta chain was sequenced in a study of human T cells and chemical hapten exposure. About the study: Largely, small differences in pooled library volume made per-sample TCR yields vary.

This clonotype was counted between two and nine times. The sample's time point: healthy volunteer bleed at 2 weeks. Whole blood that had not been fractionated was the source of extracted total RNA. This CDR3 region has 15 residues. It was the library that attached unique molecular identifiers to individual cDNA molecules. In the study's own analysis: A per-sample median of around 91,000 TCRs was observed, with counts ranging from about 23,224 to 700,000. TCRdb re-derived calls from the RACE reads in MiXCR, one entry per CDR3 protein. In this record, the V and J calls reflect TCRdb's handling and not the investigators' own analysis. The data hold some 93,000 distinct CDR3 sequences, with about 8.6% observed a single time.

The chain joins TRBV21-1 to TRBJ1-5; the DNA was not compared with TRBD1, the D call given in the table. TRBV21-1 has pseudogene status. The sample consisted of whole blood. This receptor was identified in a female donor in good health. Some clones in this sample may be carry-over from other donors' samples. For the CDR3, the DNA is TGTGCCAGCAGAACGCGACAGTTTAGCAATCAGCCCCAGCATTTT. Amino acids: CASRTRQFSNQPQHF.